This TCR beta chain originates from a study of cytomegalovirus exposure and HLA in healthy donors. Some clones are missing from TCRdb's copy, which holds only in-frame ones; the method was immunoSEQ multiplex PCR. This table has 200,000 or so clones, more than 65% appearing once. Study outcomes and limitations: The classifier, whose performance was assessed in both the original and validation cohorts, reportedly diagnosed cytomegalovirus status with high specificity and sensitivity. Researchers counted around 150 TCR beta chains as cytomegalovirus-associated. According to a subsequent analysis, TCR clusters identified in the first cohort showed a tendency to co-occur across the 120 validation repertoires.

Concerning this clone: Antigen specificity is unknown.

Germline V gene lookup returns CDR1 SGHVS and CDR2 FNYEAQ. V dropped 2 bases and J dropped 4; count of bases not matched to a gene: 5. This CDR3 has 15 amino acids. Sequenced sample: PBMCs. The V gene is TRBV7-6, the J gene TRBJ2-5, with 9 bases that match TRBD2. This clonotype was sampled from a woman aged 25-40 years in good health and CMV-seropositive. The CDR3: CASSLLAGTGETQYF. The CDR3 DNA follows: TGTGCCAGCAGCTTACTAGCGGGGACCGGAGAGACCCAGTACTTC.